This record looks at one T cell receptor (beta chain) sequence and its context. The antigen is not known. Time point noted: patch test 3, about 24 weeks after DPC sensitization. Specified treatment: therapeutic diphenylcyclopropenone sensitization with weekly scalp DPC. The study extracted total RNA from unfractionated whole blood. These data belong to a study of human T cells and chemical hapten exposure. Study-wide background: Donors were sensitized with 2% DPC on the upper inner arm.

For the library, individual cDNA molecules each received unique molecular identifiers. TCRdb processed the RACE reads anew with MiXCR; each CDR3 protein has one entry. The profile shows 70,000 to 90,000 distinct CDR3 sequences, more than 10% of them singletons. Study findings and constraints: Positively correlated with patch test score were the counts of PT1 expanded TCRs.

Source: whole blood, taken in connection with sensitization to the hapten diphenylcyclopropenone (DPC). The clonotype originates from a woman in her fifties or sixties with alopecia areata. Some clones in this sample may be carry-over from other donors' samples.

The CDR3 coding sequence is TGCGCCAGCAGGGACGACGCTCTTTATGGCTACACCTTC. Translating it yields CASRDDALYGYTF. J is TRBJ1-2 and V is TRBV10-2; D is unclear. V was trimmed by 6 bases and J by 5 bases, leaving 13 bases between them. The CDR3 totals 13 residues. Germline CDR1 WSHSY, CDR2 SAAADI.